This T cell receptor (beta chain) stems from a study of T cell clonality in common variable immunodeficiency. Trimming removed 0 bases from V and 7 bases from J; junction bases left unmatched: 5. The length of the CDR3 is 15 residues. Germline V gene data show CDR1 as SGHKS and CDR2 as YYEKEE (reference sequence). This clone has at least ten counts. Antigen specificity is unknown. The CDR3 is cut off 3 residues early in the read; its end comes from the germline J gene. Generated by immunoSEQ multiplex PCR, the TCRdb table keeps only in-frame clones and is missing some. The sample has approximately 18,000 clones, none seen only once. Study findings and constraints: Repertoire-complication correlations in CVID were limited by patient heterogeneity. Reportedly, TCR beta sequences from common variable immunodeficiency showed fewer deletions and N-nucleotide insertions.

CVID meant reduced serum IgG, IgA and/or IgM plus specific antibody deficiency. All CVID subjects were on immunoglobulin replacement for at least one year. Heparinized whole blood, roughly 5 to 8.5 ml, came from each donor. The clonotype originates from a human donor with common variable immunodeficiency. Sequenced input: peripheral blood mononuclear cells. The chain uses TRBV5-5 and TRBJ2-1; 9 nucleotides align to TRBD1. Partial CDR3 DNA: TGTGCCAGCAGCTTGGGGGACAGGGTACGGAATGAG. Encoded protein: CASSLGDRVRNE. In full, the CDR3 reads CASSLGDRVRNEQFF.